The T cell receptor beta chain under discussion was sequenced for a study of blood T cell repertoires in COVID-19. This CDR3 comprises 13 residues. The V gene's germline CDR1 is SNHLY and CDR2 FYNNEI. V was clipped by 4 bases and J by 7 bases, with 8 bases between them. As processed by the authors: Amplification of reference gene primers was used by the study to estimate nucleated cell counts. Some clones are missing from TCRdb's copy, which holds only in-frame ones; the method was immunoSEQ multiplex PCR. That table furnishes V, J and clone size, whereas the DNA furnished D and trimming. The sample yields about 280,000 clones, 70% to 90% seen once.

This chain joins TRBV2 and TRBJ1-6, with D perhaps matching TRBD1 (5 bases). This clonotype originated in a woman aged 25 to 39 with active or convalescent COVID-19. Material for sequencing was peripheral blood. CDR3: CASSAGLNSPLHF. For the CDR3, the DNA is TGTGCCAGCAGTGCAGGGTTGAATTCACCCCTCCACTTT.